These 32 T cell receptor beta chains were all obtained from the same sample, sequenced in a study of vaccination and CD4 T cells after COVID-19. No antigen is known for these receptors. Sequencing of the DNA from cultured CD4+ T cells was carried out with the Oncomine TCR Beta short-read assay. TCRdb fed the PCR reads into MiXCR, producing one record per CDR3 protein. The sample consists of approximately 19,000 distinct CDR3 sequences, more than 50% of them appearing once. Described treatment: roughly ten-day PBMC culture with coronavirus spike peptide pools or control peptides (ViraFEST assay). Sequenced input: CD4+ T cells from blood, cultured in vitro. Receptors were obtained from a human donor who had recovered from COVID-19.

This clonotype was counted once. The chain carries TRBV5-1 and TRBJ2-3, with TRBD2 matching over 7 bases. Germline assignment: CDR1 SGHRS and CDR2 YFSETQ. Germline trimming cut 6 bases from V and 6 bases from J; bases unmatched to any gene: 13. This CDR3 contains 15 residues. The CDR3 sequence is CASKATSYSGDTQYF. Here the CDR3 DNA reads TGCGCCAGCAAGGCGACTAGCTATAGTGGCGATACGCAGTATTTT.

This sequence joins TRBV6-2 or TRBV6-3 and TRBJ1-1; D possibly corresponds to TRBD1 (5 bases). Trimming shortened V by 4 bases and J by 5 bases, and 11 bases separated the two germline ends. Per the germline V gene, CDR1 is MNHEY and CDR2 is SVGEGT. CDR3 length equals 13 residues. CDR3 residues: CASSWQGRTEAFF. The CDR3 DNA reads TGTGCCAGCAGTTGGCAGGGTAGAACTGAAGCTTTCTTT.

V gene TRBV6-2 or TRBV6-3 combines with J gene TRBJ2-5; the D gene is possibly TRBD2 (6 bases). This CDR3 contains 14 residues. CDR1 MNHEY and CDR2 SVGEGT come from the germline V gene. V was clipped by 8 bases and J by 2 bases, with 15 bases between them. The CDR3 coding sequence is TGTGCCAGCGGATTCGCGGGGTGGCAAGAGACCCAGTACTTC. It is translated as CASGFAGWQETQYF.

This clonotype is medium-sized (0.01 to 0.1%). The V call is TRBV19, the J call TRBJ1-1; D remains unclear. Germline CDR1 reads LNHDA; CDR2 reads SQIVND (reference sequence). The CDR3 has 13 residues. The V and J ends lost 7 bases and 5 bases respectively, with 14 bases between them. The CDR3 loop reads CASTPSVRTEAFF. The DNA for the CDR3 is TGTGCCAGTACCCCAAGCGTTAGGACTGAAGCTTTCTTT.

The rearrangement links TRBV28 to TRBJ1-1, with D uncertain. This CDR3 comprises 10 residues. With 8 bases removed from V and 7 bases from J, the gap between germline ends came to 8 bases. Germline-derived CDR1 and CDR2 are MDHEN and SYDVKM. The CDR3 region is CASGLNEAFF. The CDR3 DNA sequence: TGTGCCAGCGGATTAAATGAAGCTTTCTTT.

The chain carries TRBV28 and TRBJ2-5; a possible D gene is TRBD1 (6 bases). CDR3 length: 15 amino acids. Looked up from germline, CDR1 is MDHEN and CDR2 is SYDVKM. Between the trimmed V and J ends, which lost 2 bases and 5 bases, there was a span of 15 bases. The CDR3 protein is CASSLGGTLGETQYF. The CDR3 coding sequence is TGTGCCAGCAGTTTAGGGGGCACTTTGGGCGAGACCCAGTACTTC.

The V and J genes are TRBV3-1 and TRBJ1-1; D gene ambiguous. Germline V CDR1 and CDR2: LGHDT, YNNKEL (reference sequence). V was trimmed by 2 bases and J by 1 base, leaving 14 bases between them. This CDR3 has 16 amino acids. CDR3 residues: CASSQPPEAWNTEAFF. CDR3 bases: TGTGCCAGCAGCCAACCCCCGGAGGCATGGAACACTGAAGCTTTCTTT.

This chain connects TRBV21-1 to TRBJ2-1; no check of the table's D call, TRBD1, against the DNA was made. TRBV21-1 has pseudogene status. The CDR3 is 13 amino acids. The CDR3 spells CASSVLPGNEQFF. Written as DNA, the CDR3 is TGTGCCAGCAGCGTACTACCCGGTAATGAGCAGTTCTTC.

CDR3 DNA sequence: TGTGCCAGCAGTGAAGCGGGGACAGTTCTATATGGCTACACCTTC. Protein sequence: CASSEAGTVLYGYTF. The V and J genes are TRBV6-1 and TRBJ1-2; 7 bases map to TRBD1. The CDR3 runs 15 residues. With 0 bases clipped from V and 5 bases from J, the junction kept 6 bases outside the gene matches. From germline, CDR1 is MNHNS and CDR2 SASEGT.

This sequence joins TRBV27 and TRBJ1-2; TRBD1 aligns across 8 bases. The CDR3 contains 15 residues. CDR1 MNHEY and CDR2 SMNVEV come from the germline V gene (reference sequence). The junction had 6 bases not matched to a gene; V was cut back by 5 bases and J by 1 base. As DNA, the CDR3 is TGTGCCAGCAGTCCCACAGGGGGAGGTAACTATGGCTACACCTTC. The encoded protein is CASSPTGGGNYGYTF.

The chain employs TRBV27 and TRBJ2-7; 8 bases match TRBD1. Trimming at V came to 6 bases and at J to 7 bases, leaving 20 bases not matched to a gene. The CDR3 extends over 17 amino acids. CDR1 MNHEY and CDR2 SMNVEV come from the germline V gene (reference sequence). CDR3 sequence (DNA): TGTGCCAGCAGGGTCCGCTCCTATCCAGGGGGCGTGGGGGAGCAGTACTTC. As protein: CASRVRSYPGGVGEQYF.

The rearrangement uses TRBV6-1 and TRBJ1-1; D gene uncertain. Trimming shortened V by 8 bases and J by 3 bases, and 13 bases separated the two germline ends. This CDR3 region has 13 residues. Germline V gives CDR1 MNHNS, CDR2 SASEGT. CDR3 amino acids: CASGDFGDTEAFF. The CDR3 bases are TGTGCCAGCGGGGATTTCGGGGACACTGAAGCTTTCTTT.

The chain couples TRBV2 to TRBJ2-3, with 7 bases matching TRBD1. CDR1 is SNHLY, CDR2 FYNNEI, per germline. The V gene end was trimmed by 4 bases and the J gene end by 9 bases; junction bases not matched to a gene: 7. This CDR3 has 13 residues. This CDR3 reads CASSAGQDGTQYF. CDR3 bases: TGTGCCAGCAGTGCCGGACAGGACGGGACGCAGTATTTT.

The V gene is TRBV20-1, the J gene TRBJ2-3, with 7 bases matching TRBD2. The CDR3 is made up of 16 amino acids. The germline V gene encodes CDR1 DFQATT and CDR2 SNEGSKA (reference sequence). With 5 bases clipped from V and 1 base from J, the junction kept 12 bases outside the gene matches. CDR3 coding DNA: TGCAGTGCTCCGGGGGTGGGCCGGGGGGGCACAGATACGCAGTATTTT. Residues: CSAPGVGRGGTDTQYF.

This rearrangement joins TRBV11-3 to TRBJ1-2; no firm D call. This CDR3 spans 12 amino acids. Germline CDR1 SGHNT, CDR2 YENEEA. Trimming pared 3 bases from V and 5 bases from J, leaving 7 bases between. The CDR3 region has the DNA TGTGCCAGCAGCTTCAGTGGGTATGGCTACACCTTC. This codes for CASSFSGYGYTF.

The chain employs TRBV11-2 and TRBJ2-7; TRBD1 matches at 7 bases. Trimming cost V 7 bases and J 5 bases; bases outside gene matches: 5. The CDR3 totals 12 residues. Germline V gene lookup returns CDR1 SGHAT and CDR2 FQNNGV. The CDR3 nucleotides are TGTGCCAGCACCCTAGACAGGGACGAGCAGTACTTC. Protein sequence: CASTLDRDEQYF.

The chain has TRBV12-3 or TRBV12-4 and TRBJ1-1; maybe TRBD1 (6 bases). Trimming took 6 bases from V and 4 from J, leaving 15 bases between them. The CDR3 is made up of 14 amino acids. CDR3 coding DNA: TGTGCCAGCAGCCCGACAGGACCCCTCACTGAAGCTTTCTTT. Translated, it gives CASSPTGPLTEAFF.

The chain recombines TRBV20-1 with TRBJ2-1; 13 bases agree with TRBD2. Germline CDR1 and CDR2: DFQATT and SNEGSKA (reference sequence). Trimming removed 5 bases from V and 4 bases from J; junction bases left unmatched: 5. This CDR3 comprises 15 residues. CDR3 sequence (DNA): TGCAGTGCTTTTTCGACTAGCGGGGGGTACAATGAGCAGTTCTTC. Its protein is CSAFSTSGGYNEQFF.

This clonotype was seen only a few times. The chain has TRBV7-9 and TRBJ1-6; D is unclear. Germline V gives CDR1 SEHNR, CDR2 FQNEAQ (reference sequence). Trimming cost V 3 bases and J 14 bases, with 11 bases left between them. This CDR3 is 12 amino acids long. The CDR3 bases are TGTGCCAGCAGCTTCTCGGGTAGGGCCCTCCACTTT. Protein product: CASSFSGRALHF.

The chain joins TRBV24-1 to TRBJ2-5; 7 nucleotides align to TRBD2. V was pared by 3 bases and J by 2 bases, with 5 bases of the junction left unmatched. There are 15 residues in the CDR3. From germline, CDR1 is KGHDR and CDR2 SFDVKD. CDR3 in DNA: TGTGCCACCAGTGATAAACTAGCGCTTCAAGAGACCCAGTACTTC. It is translated as CATSDKLALQETQYF.

This chain links TRBV11-2 with TRBJ2-1; 9 nucleotides align to TRBD1. Germline assignment: CDR1 SGHAT and CDR2 FQNNGV. Unmatched junction bases numbered 8, after V lost 5 bases and J lost 6 bases. This CDR3 is 15 amino acids long. CDR3 nucleotide sequence: TGTGCCAGCAGCCAGACGGGACAGGGAAGCAATGAGCAGTTCTTC. Translation: CASSQTGQGSNEQFF.

V is TRBV24-1 and J is TRBJ2-3; 9 nucleotides agree with TRBD2. Germline V gives CDR1 KGHDR, CDR2 SFDVKD. The J segment lost 7 bases and the V segment lost 3 bases, leaving 10 bases of the junction unmatched. The length of the CDR3 is 16 residues. The CDR3 nucleotides read TGTGCCACCAGTGATGCCCGGGCGGGGGGGCCGCATACGCAGTATTTT. Its translation is CATSDARAGGPHTQYF.

The chain links TRBV30 to TRBJ2-7; 11 positions agree with TRBD2. After removal of 0 bases from V and 7 bases from J, the junction contained 5 bases not matched to a gene. Germline V gene sequence: CDR1 GTSNPN, CDR2 SVGIG (reference sequence). This CDR3 has 14 residues. The CDR3 reads CAWSVRLAGREQYF. Written as DNA, the CDR3 is TGTGCCTGGAGTGTACGACTAGCGGGACGTGAGCAGTACTTC.

The chain carries TRBV6-2 or TRBV6-3 and TRBJ2-7, with 8 nucleotides matching TRBD2. V lost 6 bases and J lost 1; bases outside the gene matches: 14. This CDR3 is built from 17 residues. Germline V gene lookup returns CDR1 MNHEY and CDR2 SVGEGT. The CDR3 is CASSPLPRASGSYEQYF. Here the CDR3 DNA reads TGTGCCAGCAGCCCCTTACCCAGGGCTAGCGGGTCCTACGAGCAGTACTTC.

V usage is TRBV5-4 and J usage is TRBJ1-2; 8 positions agree with TRBD1. J lost 2 bases, V lost 4 bases, and 4 bases had no gene match. Germline V CDR1 and CDR2: SGHNT, YYREEE (reference sequence). This CDR3 region has 14 residues. CDR3: CASSRGQENYGYTF. Written as DNA, the CDR3 is TGTGCCAGCAGCCGGGGACAGGAAAACTATGGCTACACCTTC.

This clonotype appeared a single time. This rearrangement joins TRBV11-1 to TRBJ2-2; 8 bases fit TRBD2. The CDR3 contains 14 residues. Germline assignment: CDR1 SGHAT and CDR2 FQDESV (reference sequence). Trimming cost V 6 bases and J 5 bases; bases outside gene matches: 5. CDR3 nucleotides: TGTGCCAGCAGTGAGCGGGGGCGGACCGGGGAGCTGTTTTTT. This codes for CASSERGRTGELFF.

The chain combines TRBV7-3 with TRBJ2-3; no clear D. Germline V gives CDR1 SGHTA, CDR2 FQGTGA. CDR3 length: 14 amino acids. Trimming stripped 2 bases from V and 2 bases from J, with 8 bases between. The DNA for the CDR3 is TGTGCCAGCAGCTTAGGCTACTCCACAGATACGCAGTATTTT. Amino acids: CASSLGYSTDTQYF.

The chain recombines TRBV6-1 with TRBJ2-2; the D gene is possibly TRBD1 (5 bases). V was trimmed by 5 bases and J by 6 bases, leaving 10 bases between them. The CDR3 is 13 residues long. Germline assignment: CDR1 MNHNS and CDR2 SASEGT. For the CDR3, the DNA is TGTGCCAGCAGTACCTGGACATCCGGGGAGCTGTTTTTT. It is translated as CASSTWTSGELFF.

This clonotype has a handful of counts. The chain is built from TRBV7-2 and TRBJ1-2; 11 bases line up with TRBD1. Germline V gene lookup returns CDR1 SGHTA and CDR2 FQGNSA. This CDR3 contains 14 residues. The V gene end was trimmed by 5 bases and the J gene end by 8 bases; junction bases not matched to a gene: 7. The CDR3 nucleotides read TGTGCCAGCAGCCCGGGACAGGGGGTGAAGGGCTACACCTTC. As protein: CASSPGQGVKGYTF.

The chain has TRBV21-1 and TRBJ1-6; TRBD1 was called by the table and not checked on the DNA. TRBV21-1 is shown as a pseudogene. The length of the CDR3 is 15 residues. The CDR3 nucleotides read TGTGCCAGCAGCAAAGAGGAGGGGGACAATTCACCCCTCCACTTT. Protein product: CASSKEEGDNSPLHF.

This sequence joins TRBV18 and TRBJ1-1; D gene unclear. V lost 6 bases to trimming and J lost 10 bases, with 15 bases between them. The CDR3 runs to 12 residues. Germline CDR1 is KGHSH and CDR2 is LQKENI. The CDR3 is CASSPSREGAFF. CDR3 bases: TGTGCCAGCTCCCCCAGTCGGGAGGGAGCTTTCTTT.

The CDR3 region is CASSYSRNYNSPLHF. CDR3 DNA sequence: TGTGCCAGCAGTTACTCACGGAACTATAATTCACCCCTCCACTTT. The chain couples TRBV6-5 to TRBJ1-6, with D unclear. Looked up from germline, CDR1 is MNHEY and CDR2 is SVGAGI. The CDR3 covers 15 residues. Trimming shortened V by 0 bases and J by 3 bases, and 6 bases separated the two germline ends.